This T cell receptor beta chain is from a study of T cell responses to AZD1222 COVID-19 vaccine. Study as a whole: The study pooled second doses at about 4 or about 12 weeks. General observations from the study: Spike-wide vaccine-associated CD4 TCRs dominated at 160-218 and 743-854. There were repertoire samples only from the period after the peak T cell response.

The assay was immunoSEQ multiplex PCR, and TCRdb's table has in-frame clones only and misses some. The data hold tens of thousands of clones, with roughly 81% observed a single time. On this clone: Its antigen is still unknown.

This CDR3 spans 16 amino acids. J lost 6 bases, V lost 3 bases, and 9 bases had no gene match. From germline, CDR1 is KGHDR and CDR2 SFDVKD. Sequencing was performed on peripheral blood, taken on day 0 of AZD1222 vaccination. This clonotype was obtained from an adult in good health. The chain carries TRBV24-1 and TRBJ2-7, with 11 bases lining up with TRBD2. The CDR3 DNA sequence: TGTGCCACCAGTGATCCCCACGTTAGCGGGGGGGGCGAGCAGTACTTC. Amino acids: CATSDPHVSGGGEQYF.